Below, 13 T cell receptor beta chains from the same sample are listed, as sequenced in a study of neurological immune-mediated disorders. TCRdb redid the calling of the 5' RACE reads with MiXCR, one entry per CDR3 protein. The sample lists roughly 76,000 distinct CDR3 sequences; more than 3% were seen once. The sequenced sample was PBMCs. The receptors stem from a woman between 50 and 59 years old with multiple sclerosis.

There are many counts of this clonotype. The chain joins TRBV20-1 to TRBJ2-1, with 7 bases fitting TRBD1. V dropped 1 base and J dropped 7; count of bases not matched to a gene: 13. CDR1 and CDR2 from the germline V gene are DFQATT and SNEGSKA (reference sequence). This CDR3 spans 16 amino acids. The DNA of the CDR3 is TGCAGTGCTAGAGGGGTCACACAGGGGAATTGGAATGAGCAGTTCTTC. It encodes CSARGVTQGNWNEQFF.

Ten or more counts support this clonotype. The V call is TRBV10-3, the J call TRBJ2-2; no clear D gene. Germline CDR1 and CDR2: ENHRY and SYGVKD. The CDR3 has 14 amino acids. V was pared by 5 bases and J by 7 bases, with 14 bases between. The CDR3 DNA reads TGTGCCATCAGTTCCGACCAGGCGTACGGGGAGCTGTTTTTT. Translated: CAISSDQAYGELFF.

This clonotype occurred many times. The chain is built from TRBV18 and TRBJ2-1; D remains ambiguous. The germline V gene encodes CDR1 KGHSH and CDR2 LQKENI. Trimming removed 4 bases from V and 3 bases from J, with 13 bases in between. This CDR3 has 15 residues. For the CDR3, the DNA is TGTGCCAGCTCACGAGGCCCGCAGTTCTACAATGAGCAGTTCTTC. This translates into CASSRGPQFYNEQFF.

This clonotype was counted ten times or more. CDR3 sequence (DNA): TGTGCCAGCTCACTATGGACTAACACTGAAGCTTTCTTT. Its translation is CASSLWTNTEAFF. The chain is built from TRBV18 and TRBJ1-1; no reliable D call. V was clipped by 4 bases and J by 2 bases, with 8 bases between them. This CDR3 contains 13 residues. Germline V gives CDR1 KGHSH, CDR2 LQKENI.

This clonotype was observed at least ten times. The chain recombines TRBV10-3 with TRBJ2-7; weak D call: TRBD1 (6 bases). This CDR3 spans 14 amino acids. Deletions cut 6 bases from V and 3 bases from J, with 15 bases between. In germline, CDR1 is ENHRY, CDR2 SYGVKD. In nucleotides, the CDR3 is TGTGCCATCAGAGCCTCGGGACACCTCTACGAGCAGTACTTC. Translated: CAIRASGHLYEQYF.

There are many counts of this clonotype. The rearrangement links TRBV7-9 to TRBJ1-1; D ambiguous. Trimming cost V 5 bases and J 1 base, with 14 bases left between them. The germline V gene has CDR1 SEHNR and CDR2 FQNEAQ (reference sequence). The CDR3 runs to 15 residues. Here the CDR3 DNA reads TGTGCCAGCAGCCCGAGGAGTGGAACGAACACTGAAGCTTTCTTT. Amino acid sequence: CASSPRSGTNTEAFF.

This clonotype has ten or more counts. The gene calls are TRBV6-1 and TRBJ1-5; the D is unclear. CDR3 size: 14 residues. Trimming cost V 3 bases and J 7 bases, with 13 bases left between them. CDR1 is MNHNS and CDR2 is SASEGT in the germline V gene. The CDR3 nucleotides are TGTGCCAGCAGTGACTCGGCAGGTCGGCAGCCCCAGCATTTT. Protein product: CASSDSAGRQPQHF.

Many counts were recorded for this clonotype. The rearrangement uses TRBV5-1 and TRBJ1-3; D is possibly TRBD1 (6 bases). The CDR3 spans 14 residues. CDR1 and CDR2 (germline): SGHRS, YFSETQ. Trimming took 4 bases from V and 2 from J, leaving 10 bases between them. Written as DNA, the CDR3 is TGCGCCAGCAGCCCCCAGGGGACTGGAAACACCATATATTTT. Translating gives CASSPQGTGNTIYF.

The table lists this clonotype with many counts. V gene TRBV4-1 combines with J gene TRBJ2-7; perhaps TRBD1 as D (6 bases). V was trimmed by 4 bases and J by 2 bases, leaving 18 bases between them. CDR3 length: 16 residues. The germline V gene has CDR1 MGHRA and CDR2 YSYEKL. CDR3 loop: CASSLLTGSAPYEQYF. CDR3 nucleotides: TGCGCCAGCAGCCTTCTTACAGGGTCGGCGCCCTACGAGCAGTACTTC.

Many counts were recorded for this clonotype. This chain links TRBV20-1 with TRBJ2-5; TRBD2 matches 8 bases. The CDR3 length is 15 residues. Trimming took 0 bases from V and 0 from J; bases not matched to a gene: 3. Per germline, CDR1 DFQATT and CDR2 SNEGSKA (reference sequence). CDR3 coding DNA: TGCAGTGCTAGAGATCCGGGAGGGTACCAAGAGACCCAGTACTTC. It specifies CSARDPGGYQETQYF.

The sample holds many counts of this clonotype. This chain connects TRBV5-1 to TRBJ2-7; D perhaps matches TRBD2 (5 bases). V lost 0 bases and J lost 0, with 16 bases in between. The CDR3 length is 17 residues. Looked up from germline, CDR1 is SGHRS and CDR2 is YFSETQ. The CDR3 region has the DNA TGCGCCAGCAGCTTGGATAGGGTTAAGCGGCTCTCCTACGAGCAGTACTTC. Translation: CASSLDRVKRLSYEQYF.

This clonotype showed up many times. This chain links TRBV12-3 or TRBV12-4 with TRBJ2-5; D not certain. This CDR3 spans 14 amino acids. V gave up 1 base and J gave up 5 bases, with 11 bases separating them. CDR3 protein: CASSLGLIGETQYF. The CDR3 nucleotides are TGTGCCAGCAGTTTAGGACTGATTGGGGAGACCCAGTACTTC.

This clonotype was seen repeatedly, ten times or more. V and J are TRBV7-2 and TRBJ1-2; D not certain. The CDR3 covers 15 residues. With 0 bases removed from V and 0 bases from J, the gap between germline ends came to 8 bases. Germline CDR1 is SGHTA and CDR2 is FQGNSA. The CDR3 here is CASSLALRANYGYTF. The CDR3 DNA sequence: TGTGCCAGCAGCTTAGCGCTAAGGGCTAACTATGGCTACACCTTC.